Presented here are 21 T cell receptor beta chains from one specimen sequenced in a study of PD-L1 blockade in urothelial cancer. Time point specified: peripheral blood 6 weeks after treatment start. The assay was immunoSEQ multiplex PCR, and TCRdb's table has in-frame clones only and misses some. The repertoire includes roughly 45,000 clones, around 82% of them detected once, and roughly 13% sits in the top ten. The sample consisted of PBMCs, taken around atezolizumab (anti-PD-L1) treatment. The receptors stem from a man aged 55-75 years with urothelial cancer.

The chain recombines TRBV19 with TRBJ2-1; 10 nucleotides align to TRBD1. Germline trimming cut 7 bases from V and 7 bases from J; bases unmatched to any gene: 4. The V gene's germline CDR1 is LNHDA and CDR2 SQIVND (reference sequence). This CDR3 is built from 13 residues. The CDR3: CASTPGQGNEQFF. The CDR3 coding sequence is TGTGCCAGTACCCCGGGACAGGGGAATGAGCAGTTCTTC.

The V call is TRBV7-2, the J call TRBJ1-5; D not resolved. Germline CDR1 SGHTA, CDR2 FQGNSA. CDR3 length equals 16 residues. The V and J ends lost 3 bases and 0 bases respectively, with 12 bases between them. The CDR3 sequence: CASSLISRNSNQPQHF. CDR3 nucleotides: TGTGCCAGCAGCTTGATCAGCAGGAATAGCAATCAGCCCCAGCATTTT.

V usage is TRBV19 and J usage is TRBJ2-6; D perhaps matches TRBD1 (6 bases). CDR3 length: 16 amino acids. V was cut by 5 bases and J by 0 bases, with 11 bases left in between. Germline V lookup: CDR1 LNHDA, CDR2 SQIVND (reference sequence). CDR3 loop: CASSGQISSGANVLTF. The DNA of the CDR3 is TGTGCCAGTAGTGGACAGATAAGCTCTGGGGCCAACGTCCTGACTTTC.

This clone was counted once. The V gene is TRBV29-1, the J gene TRBJ1-1, with TRBD1 matching over 8 bases. Germline CDR1 reads SQVTM; CDR2 reads ANQGSEA. V shed 7 bases, J shed 5 bases, and the junction held 6 bases outside the gene matches. The CDR3 has 12 residues. The CDR3 DNA sequence: TGCAGCGCTTGGACAGGGAGAACTGAAGCTTTCTTT. Amino acids: CSAWTGRTEAFF.

The chain combines TRBV7-8 with TRBJ2-3, with D perhaps TRBD1 (6 bases). V was clipped by 7 bases and J by 0 bases, with 11 bases between them. The V gene's germline CDR1 is SGHVS and CDR2 FQNEAQ. The CDR3 is 14 residues long. The CDR3 is CASTFGQSTDTQYF. The CDR3, as DNA: TGTGCCAGCACGTTCGGACAGAGCACAGATACGCAGTATTTT.

Relative to its sample, this clone is medium-sized (0.01 to 0.1%). This rearrangement joins TRBV25-1 to TRBJ2-7; the match to TRBD1 covers 7 bases. Germline-derived CDR1 and CDR2 are MGHDK and SYGVNS. This CDR3 spans 12 amino acids. J was trimmed by 5 bases and V by 5 bases; bases with no gene match: 3. CDR3 in amino acids: CASSYRGDEQYF. The CDR3 bases are TGTGCCAGCAGTTACAGGGGCGACGAGCAGTACTTC.

The J gene is TRBJ1-2, the V gene TRBV6-1, with D tentatively TRBD1 (6 bases). The CDR3 spans 13 residues. Germline values: CDR1 MNHNS, CDR2 SASEGT. V dropped 5 bases and J dropped 1 base, with 8 bases sitting between them. DNA of the CDR3: TGTGCCAGCAGTTTGGACAGTAACTATGGCTACACCTTC. Encoded protein: CASSLDSNYGYTF.

The chain recombines TRBV25-1 with TRBJ2-1; TRBD1 matches 9 bases. The CDR3 is 16 residues long. The junction had 8 bases not matched to a gene; V was cut back by 4 bases and J by 4 bases. Germline V gene sequence: CDR1 MGHDK, CDR2 SYGVNS. The CDR3 loop reads CASSAPGTGTYNEQFF. CDR3 sequence (DNA): TGTGCCAGCAGTGCGCCCGGGACAGGGACATACAATGAGCAGTTCTTC.

The chain joins TRBV29-1 to TRBJ2-2, with TRBD1 matching over 10 bases. The ends lost 7 bases at V and 7 bases at J; junction bases unmatched: 6. CDR1 SQVTM and CDR2 ANQGSEA come from the germline V gene. There are 13 residues in the CDR3. The CDR3: CSGGQGVGGELFF. Here the CDR3 DNA reads TGCAGCGGTGGACAGGGGGTTGGCGGGGAGCTGTTTTTT.

This chain connects TRBV18 to TRBJ2-1; 9 positions agree with TRBD1. The CDR3 loop spans 14 amino acids. The germline V gene has CDR1 KGHSH and CDR2 LQKENI. The V and J ends lost 7 bases and 9 bases, in that order; junction bases with no gene match: 10. The CDR3 spells CASLPGQGYSEQFF. CDR3 DNA sequence: TGTGCCAGCTTACCGGGACAGGGTTACTCTGAGCAGTTCTTC.

The chain links TRBV30 to TRBJ2-7, with TRBD2 matching 9 bases. V lost 3 bases and J lost 1; bases outside the gene matches: 1. CDR3 length equals 13 residues. Germline CDR1 reads GTSNPN; CDR2 reads SVGIG (reference sequence). CDR3 region: CAWSLAGSYEQYF. The CDR3 nucleotides read TGTGCCTGGAGCCTAGCGGGATCCTACGAGCAGTACTTC.

This clone occurred once. This chain uses TRBV11-3 with TRBJ2-5, with unresolved D. The CDR3 is 13 amino acids. V was cut by 3 bases and J by 0 bases, with 5 bases left in between. Per germline, CDR1 SGHNT and CDR2 YENEEA. Here the CDR3 reads CASSLRDQETQYF. The CDR3 DNA reads TGTGCCAGCAGCTTGAGAGACCAAGAGACCCAGTACTTC.

This clone occurred a few times. The V gene is TRBV28, the J gene TRBJ2-1; 7 nucleotides align to TRBD1. The ends lost 4 bases at V and 0 bases at J; junction bases unmatched: 6. The CDR3 length is 16 residues. CDR1 and CDR2 (germline): MDHEN, SYDVKM. For the CDR3, the DNA is TGTGCCAGCAGTTCCAATCGACAGGGCTCCTACAATGAGCAGTTCTTC. This translates into CASSSNRQGSYNEQFF.

This chain joins TRBV11-3 and TRBJ2-2; D remains unclear. The CDR3 spans 15 residues. Trimming pared 5 bases from V and 0 bases from J, leaving 10 bases between. CDR1 SGHNT and CDR2 YENEEA come from the germline V gene. The CDR3 loop is CASSRGVSNTGELFF. In DNA form, the CDR3 reads TGTGCCAGCAGCCGCGGTGTTTCGAACACCGGGGAGCTGTTTTTT.

This clone was detected a few times. The rearrangement joins TRBV18 to TRBJ1-1; 7 bases align to TRBD1. This CDR3 comprises 14 residues. J lost 11 bases, V lost 3 bases, and 12 bases had no gene match. Germline values: CDR1 KGHSH, CDR2 LQKENI. CDR3 DNA: TGTGCCAGCTCACCCTCCACAGGGGAGAAGAAGGCTTTCTTT. Protein: CASSPSTGEKKAFF. The whole variable domain, remainder taken from reference TRBV18 and TRBJ1-1, is NAGVMQNPRHLVRRRGQEARLRCSPMKGHSHVYWYRQLPEEGLKFMVYLQKENIIDESGMPKERFSAEFPKEGPSILRIQQVVRGDSAAYFCASSPSTGEKKAFFGQGTRLTVV.

The chain is built from TRBV6-1 and TRBJ2-2; possibly TRBD1 for D (5 bases). Between the trimmed V and J ends, which lost 3 bases and 4 bases, there was a span of 6 bases. CDR3 size: 13 residues. Germline V lookup: CDR1 MNHNS, CDR2 SASEGT. The CDR3 region is CASSDQGTGELFF. The CDR3 bases are TGTGCCAGCAGTGACCAGGGCACCGGGGAGCTGTTTTTT.

The V and J genes are TRBV10-3 and TRBJ2-1, with 7 nucleotides matching TRBD2. Germline values: CDR1 ENHRY, CDR2 SYGVKD. The trim removed 6 bases at V and 3 bases at J, leaving 5 bases unmatched. CDR3 length equals 14 residues. The CDR3 region is CAIRGGTGYNEQFF. For the CDR3, the DNA is TGTGCCATCAGGGGGGGGACTGGCTACAATGAGCAGTTCTTC.

J is TRBJ2-7 and V is TRBV28, with a weak D call TRBD1 (6 bases). The V end was cut by 5 bases, the J end by 3 bases, with 11 bases between. The germline V gene has CDR1 MDHEN and CDR2 SYDVKM. The CDR3 length is 13 residues. The CDR3 bases are TGTGCCAGCAGTCCGGGACATAACTACGAGCAGTACTTC. Translated: CASSPGHNYEQYF. The full variable domain, its missing parts supplied by reference TRBV28 and TRBJ2-7, is DVKVTQSSRYLVKRTGEKVFLECVQDMDHENMFWYRQDPGLGLRLIYFSYDVKMKEKGDIPEGYSVSREKKERFSLILESASTNQTSMYLCASSPGHNYEQYFGPGTRLTVT.

The rearrangement joins TRBV10-3 to TRBJ2-1; D is perhaps TRBD1 (5 bases). Trimming cost V 4 bases and J 3 bases, with 19 bases left between them. In germline, CDR1 is ENHRY, CDR2 SYGVKD. The CDR3 loop spans 17 amino acids. The CDR3 DNA is TGTGCCATCAGTGGCCCCAAGGGGAATCGGGTCTACAATGAGCAGTTCTTC. Translation gives CAISGPKGNRVYNEQFF.

This chain connects TRBV5-1 to TRBJ2-1; D possibly corresponds to TRBD1 (5 bases). The V gene's germline CDR1 is SGHRS and CDR2 YFSETQ. The V and J ends lost 2 bases and 0 bases respectively, with 9 bases between them. The CDR3 totals 15 residues. CDR3: CASSFQGSSYNEQFF. CDR3 nucleotide sequence: TGCGCCAGCAGCTTCCAGGGTAGCTCCTACAATGAGCAGTTCTTC.

The rearrangement uses TRBV19 and TRBJ2-3; D remains unclear. Trimming left V 2 bases short and J 4 bases short, with 10 bases between. Germline CDR1 reads LNHDA; CDR2 reads SQIVND (reference sequence). CDR3 length: 14 residues. Here the CDR3 DNA reads TGTGCCAGTAGTATAAACGGAGTGTCAGATACGCAGTATTTT. It specifies CASSINGVSDTQYF.